Sequencing of this TCR beta chain was carried out in a study of memory CD4+ T cells and cytomegalovirus serostatus. TCRdb keeps only in-frame clones here, not all; method: immunoSEQ multiplex PCR. The table shows approximately 40,000 clones, with approximately 84% occurring only once. V lost 5 bases to trimming and J lost 2 bases; unmatched junction nucleotides: 9. The length of the CDR3 is 17 residues. The germline V gene has CDR1 MDHEN and CDR2 SYDVKM. Whole-study results and caveats: About 40% of the 164 known CMV-associated TCRbeta sequences appeared in CD4+ memory.

Turning to this clone: Its target is unknown.

The sort gate was single viable CD3+CD4+CD8-CD45RO+ cells for memory CD4+ T cells. The sequenced sample was memory CD4+ T cells from blood. The sequence came from an adult in good health and CMV-seronegative. This chain links TRBV28 with TRBJ1-5, with 10 bases aligning to TRBD1. Here the CDR3 DNA reads TGTGCCAGCAGTCTAAGACAGGGGGCAGGTGGCAATCAGCCCCAGCATTTT. This translates into CASSLRQGAGGNQPQHF. Full variable domain (missing parts from reference TRBV28 and TRBJ1-5): DVKVTQSSRYLVKRTGEKVFLECVQDMDHENMFWYRQDPGLGLRLIYFSYDVKMKEKGDIPEGYSVSREKKERFSLILESASTNQTSMYLCASSLRQGAGGNQPQHFGDGTRLSIL.